The TCR beta chain described here comes from a study of CXCR3-negative and CXCR3-positive naive CD8 T cells. At the level of the study: The study obtained about 135 million TRB reads, about 1.5 +/- 0.3 million per library.

General study points: The study found that naive CXCR3-negative and CXCR3-positive cells shared TRBV-TRBJ usage, while memory cells differed.

Naive cells were sorted as CD45RO-, CCR7+, CD27+ and CD95-. Libraries of TRB cDNA were made by 5' RACE and carried UMIs. Following a re-call of the 5' RACE reads, TCRdb has one entry per CDR3 protein and lacks DNA. The sample has some 130,000 distinct CDR3 sequences. Remarks on this clonotype: Its antigen is still unknown.

The CDR3 length is 12 residues. CDR1 and CDR2 from the germline V gene are SQVTM and ANQGSEA. Sequencing input: naive CXCR3- CD8+ T cells from blood. Subset described: CD45RO-CCR7+CD27+CD95- naive CD8+ T cells lacking CXCR3 (TNR3-). This sequence originates from a human donor in good health. Some clones in this sample may be carry-over from other donors' samples. This chain links TRBV29-1 with TRBJ2-7; TCRdb lists TRBD1, though no DNA is available to test this call. CDR3: CSVEKGGYEQYF.